One sample yielded the 31 T cell receptor beta chains listed below, sequenced in a study of CD8 T cells in ankylosing spondylitis. TCRdb re-derived calls from the 5' RACE reads in MiXCR, one entry per CDR3 protein. Altogether approximately 140,000 distinct CDR3 sequences are present, approximately 44% being singletons, with the ten largest covering over 12%. The sample consisted of synovial fluid, either unsorted or a sorted T cell fraction (not recorded which). The receptors here all came from a male donor with ankylosing spondylitis.

This rearrangement joins TRBV6-2 or TRBV6-3 to TRBJ2-5; 11 bases fit TRBD1. Germline assignment: CDR1 MNHEY and CDR2 SVGEGT. V shed 6 bases, J shed 4 bases, and the junction held 7 bases outside the gene matches. The CDR3 has 15 amino acids. Here the CDR3 DNA reads TGTGCCAGCAGACCCGGACAGGGGGCCATAGAGACCCAGTACTTC. This codes for CASRPGQGAIETQYF.

Sample share makes this clonotype medium-sized (0.01 to 0.1%). The V call is TRBV4-2, the J call TRBJ2-7; 10 positions agree with TRBD2. Germline CDR1 LGHNA, CDR2 YNFKEQ. The CDR3 consists of 13 residues. Trimming at V came to 5 bases and at J to 7 bases, leaving 5 bases not matched to a gene. For the CDR3, the DNA is TGTGCCAGCAGCGACCGGACTAGCGGTGAGCAGTACTTC. It codes for CASSDRTSGEQYF.

This clonotype was seen only a few times. The genes are TRBV4-2 and TRBJ2-7; D is undetermined. Germline CDR1 LGHNA, CDR2 YNFKEQ. V dropped 0 bases and J dropped 1 base, with 7 bases sitting between them. The CDR3 contains 14 residues. The CDR3 region has the DNA TGTGCCAGCAGCCAAGATTGGCATTCCTACGAGCAGTACTTC. Its protein product is CASSQDWHSYEQYF.

The rearrangement uses TRBV2 and TRBJ2-5; 9 nucleotides match TRBD2. Germline CDR1 and CDR2: SNHLY and FYNNEI. The CDR3 length is 13 residues. Trimming took 6 bases from V and 5 from J; bases not matched to a gene: 4. CDR3 amino acids: CASRGTSKETQYF. Written as DNA, the CDR3 is TGTGCCAGCAGGGGGACTAGCAAGGAGACCCAGTACTTC. The full variable domain, in which reference TRBV2 and TRBJ2-5 provide the parts outside the CDR3, is EPEVTQTPSHQVTQMGQEVILRCVPISNHLYFYWYRQILGQKVEFLVSFYNNEISEKSEIFDDQFSVERPDGSNFTLKIRSTKLEDSAMYFCASRGTSKETQYFGPGTRLLVL.

The table lists this clonotype with a few counts. An end of the junction does not agree with germline; a read error may underlie this. The rearrangement joins TRBV7-2 to TRBJ2-1; TRBD1 aligns across 7 bases. Germline loops: CDR1 SGHTA, CDR2 FQGNSA. The CDR3 spans 13 residues. DNA for the CDR3: TGTGCCAGCAGCCCGAAAGAGCTGGGACAGCGGCTCTTC. Protein: CASSPKELGQRLF.

The J gene is TRBJ2-3, the V gene TRBV25-1; no firm D call. CDR3 length: 14 residues. V lost 2 bases and J 0 bases, leaving 6 bases between the germline ends. From germline, CDR1 is MGHDK and CDR2 SYGVNS. This CDR3 reads CASSEAASTDTQYF. DNA for the CDR3: TGTGCCAGCAGTGAAGCGGCTAGCACAGATACGCAGTATTTT.

V usage is TRBV7-9 and J usage is TRBJ1-2, with D perhaps matching TRBD1 (5 bases). V lost 4 bases to trimming and J lost 8 bases, with 17 bases between them. The CDR3 has 14 amino acids. CDR1 SEHNR and CDR2 FQNEAQ come from the germline V gene (reference sequence). This CDR3 is CASSSGVLKGGYTF. CDR3 DNA sequence: TGTGCCAGCAGCTCAGGCGTCTTAAAGGGGGGCTACACCTTC.

The chain joins TRBV7-9 to TRBJ2-2; D is perhaps TRBD1 (6 bases). Germline values: CDR1 SEHNR, CDR2 FQNEAQ (reference sequence). Trimming took off 3 bases at V and 0 bases at J, with 14 bases between the two ends. The CDR3 sequence is 17 residues long. The CDR3 DNA is TGTGCCAGCAGCTTGGGGGAACAGGGACCGAACACCGGGGAGCTGTTTTTT. This gives the protein CASSLGEQGPNTGELFF.

The chain links TRBV11-1 to TRBJ2-6, with 12 bases that match TRBD2. The CDR3 is 19 residues long. Germline V gene data show CDR1 as SGHAT and CDR2 as FQDESV (reference sequence). The ends lost 1 base at V and 6 bases at J; junction bases unmatched: 10. Here the CDR3 reads CASSLGLAGDKPVANVLTF. CDR3 DNA sequence: TGTGCCAGCAGCTTAGGACTAGCGGGGGACAAACCAGTGGCCAACGTCCTGACTTTC.

The chain employs TRBV6-5 and TRBJ1-1; 9 nucleotides line up with TRBD1. The CDR3 is made up of 16 amino acids. The V and J ends lost 0 bases and 5 bases, in that order; junction bases with no gene match: 7. The germline gives CDR1 MNHEY, CDR2 SVGAGI. The DNA for the CDR3 is TGTGCCAGCAGTTACTCGAGACAGGGGGTTAGGACTGAAGCTTTCTTT. Residues: CASSYSRQGVRTEAFF.

The chain recombines TRBV29-1 with TRBJ1-1, with D perhaps matching TRBD1 (5 bases). The CDR3 is made up of 14 amino acids. The germline CDR1 and CDR2 sequences are SQVTM and ANQGSEA. Trimming stripped 4 bases from V and 1 base from J, with 13 bases between. This CDR3 reads CSVVGAGENTEAFF. As DNA, the CDR3 is TGCAGCGTTGTCGGGGCAGGAGAGAACACTGAAGCTTTCTTT.

This clonotype was seen a handful of times. One end of the junction is discordant with germline, which a read error may explain. This chain joins TRBV7-9 and TRBJ2-1, with D tentatively TRBD2 (5 bases). The CDR3 covers 12 residues. Germline CDR1 reads SEHNR; CDR2 reads FQNEAQ (reference sequence). Here the CDR3 reads CSSSLEGPDQFF. CDR3 bases: TGTTCCAGCAGCTTAGAGGGTCCCGATCAGTTCTTC.

The table lists this clonotype with a count of one. This sequence joins TRBV4-2 and TRBJ2-3; TRBD2 matches 8 bases. V was clipped by 4 bases and J by 2 bases; unmatched bases: 5. This CDR3 comprises 15 residues. The germline CDR1 and CDR2 sequences are LGHNA and YNFKEQ. Written as DNA, the CDR3 is TGTGCCAGCAGCCCCAGGCGGGAGGCCACAGATACGCAGTATTTT. This translates into CASSPRREATDTQYF.

The chain uses TRBV9 and TRBJ2-3; no firm D call. Trimming left V 1 base short and J 0 bases short, with 9 bases between. The germline V gene encodes CDR1 SGDLS and CDR2 YYNGEE. This CDR3 region has 15 residues. CDR3 in amino acids: CASSVRVTSTDTQYF. The CDR3 nucleotides are TGTGCCAGCAGCGTACGCGTGACTAGCACAGATACGCAGTATTTT. The full variable domain, rest sourced from reference TRBV9 and TRBJ2-3, is DSGVTQTPKHLITATGQRVTLRCSPRSGDLSVYWYQQSLDQGLQFLIQYYNGEERAKGNILERFSAQQFPDLHSELNLSSLELGDSALYFCASSVRVTSTDTQYFGPGTRLTVL.

In this sample, this clonotype turned up a few times. The rearrangement joins TRBV12-3 or TRBV12-4 to TRBJ1-1, with TRBD1 matching 7 bases. Trimming removed 6 bases from V and 1 base from J; junction bases left unmatched: 5. The CDR3 length is 14 residues. The CDR3 spells CASSTRQGNTEAFF. The CDR3 DNA sequence: TGTGCCAGCAGCACACGACAGGGGAACACTGAAGCTTTCTTT.

This clonotype was detected only a few times. The chain uses TRBV12-3 or TRBV12-4 and TRBJ1-4, with 10 bases identical to TRBD1. This CDR3 contains 14 residues. V lost 6 bases, J lost 6 bases, and 4 bases stayed unmatched. CDR3 region: CASSDRGRDEKLFF. In DNA form, the CDR3 reads TGTGCCAGCAGCGACAGGGGGCGGGATGAAAAACTGTTTTTT.

This clonotype showed up just a few times. CDR3 in amino acids: CASSHRWGNTEAFF. The CDR3 bases are TGTGCCAGCAGTCACCGGTGGGGGAACACTGAAGCTTTCTTT. The chain is built from TRBV27 and TRBJ1-1, with unresolved D. The ends were cut back, 5 bases at V and 1 base at J, with 11 bases in the middle. Germline CDR1 reads MNHEY; CDR2 reads SMNVEV (reference sequence). CDR3 length: 14 amino acids.

This clonotype occurred a few times. This chain connects TRBV7-2 to TRBJ2-7; D is unresolved. The CDR3 runs to 13 residues. Germline V gene data show CDR1 as SGHTA and CDR2 as FQGNSA. Trimming removed 1 base at V and 4 bases at J, with 8 bases between. The CDR3, as DNA: TGTGCCAGCAGCTTAGTTGAAGCGTACGAGCAGTACTTC. It specifies CASSLVEAYEQYF.

V usage is TRBV2 and J usage is TRBJ1-4; D unresolved. Germline V gene lookup returns CDR1 SNHLY and CDR2 FYNNEI. Trimming pared 2 bases from V and 7 bases from J, leaving 8 bases between. The CDR3 runs 13 residues. Here the CDR3 reads CASSESGGEKLFF. The CDR3 coding sequence is TGTGCCAGCAGTGAATCAGGCGGTGAAAAACTGTTTTTT.

This clonotype showed up many times. CDR3 nucleotides: TGTGCCAGCAGCAACGCGGGTGGCAGGGGCCTTAACTATGGCTACACCTTC. This sequence encodes CASSNAGGRGLNYGYTF. This chain joins TRBV11-1 and TRBJ1-2, with D possibly being TRBD1 (6 bases). In germline, CDR1 is SGHAT, CDR2 FQDESV (reference sequence). This CDR3 is built from 17 residues. Trimming cost V 5 bases and J 1 base, with 20 bases left between them.

This clonotype has just a few counts. This chain links TRBV12-3 or TRBV12-4 with TRBJ2-1, with D possibly TRBD2 on 7 matching bases. This CDR3 comprises 16 residues. Trimming removed 4 bases from V and 3 bases from J, with 16 bases in between. The CDR3 sequence: CASSSWGLADYNEQFF. CDR3 bases: TGTGCCAGCAGTTCCTGGGGGCTAGCGGACTACAATGAGCAGTTCTTC.

This clonotype was counted once. The chain uses TRBV28 and TRBJ1-5; a weak D match, TRBD1 (6 bases). This CDR3 has 13 amino acids. Germline assignment: CDR1 MDHEN and CDR2 SYDVKM. V lost 6 bases to trimming and J lost 4 bases, with 10 bases between them. CDR3 DNA sequence: TGTGCCAGCAGCCAAACAGGGAATCAGCCCCAGCATTTT. It is translated as CASSQTGNQPQHF.

This sequence joins TRBV9 and TRBJ2-5, with 8 bases that match TRBD2. CDR1 and CDR2 from the germline V gene are SGDLS and YYNGEE. V was clipped by 4 bases and J by 0 bases; unmatched bases: 5. The CDR3 loop spans 15 amino acids. The CDR3 protein is CASSLRTSNQETQYF. The CDR3 DNA reads as TGTGCCAGCAGCTTGCGGACTAGCAACCAAGAGACCCAGTACTTC.

The chain links TRBV10-3 to TRBJ1-3; D is possibly TRBD1 (5 bases). Germline V gene lookup returns CDR1 ENHRY and CDR2 SYGVKD. V was pared by 10 bases and J by 3 bases, with 13 bases between. This CDR3 has 13 residues. CDR3 loop: CATRGIDGNTIYF. CDR3 DNA: TGTGCCACCCGGGGGATCGATGGAAACACCATATATTTT.

V is TRBV28 and J is TRBJ1-5; a weak D match, TRBD1 (6 bases). The CDR3 has 15 residues. The V and J ends lost 2 bases and 5 bases respectively, with 13 bases between them. Looked up from germline, CDR1 is MDHEN and CDR2 is SYDVKM. CDR3 nucleotides: TGTGCCAGCAGTTTAGTGTGGGGGGCGTATCAGCCCCAGCATTTT. This codes for CASSLVWGAYQPQHF.

V gene TRBV12-3 or TRBV12-4 combines with J gene TRBJ2-3, with TRBD2 matching over 11 bases. This CDR3 spans 16 amino acids. Unmatched junction bases numbered 7, after V lost 5 bases and J lost 3 bases. CDR3 nucleotide sequence: TGTGCCAGCAGTATACCCACTAGCGGGGGTACAGATACGCAGTATTTT. Amino acids: CASSIPTSGGTDTQYF.

This clonotype was recorded at least ten times. This sequence joins TRBV27 and TRBJ2-1; 11 nucleotides match TRBD2. Per the germline V gene, CDR1 is MNHEY and CDR2 is SMNVEV (reference sequence). V was pared by 4 bases and J by 4 bases, with 3 bases of the junction left unmatched. The CDR3 sequence is 15 residues long. In nucleotides, the CDR3 is TGTGCCAGCAGTTCAGGGACTAGCGGTTACAATGAGCAGTTCTTC. This codes for CASSSGTSGYNEQFF.

The J gene is TRBJ1-1, the V gene TRBV29-1, with D possibly matching TRBD1 (6 bases). V was trimmed by 4 bases and J by 1 base, leaving 10 bases between them. Germline lookup yields CDR1 SQVTM and CDR2 ANQGSEA. The length of the CDR3 is 13 residues. The CDR3 is CSVAPTGNTEAFF. CDR3 in DNA: TGCAGCGTTGCACCGACAGGGAACACTGAAGCTTTCTTT.

The gene calls are TRBV4-1 and TRBJ1-1; no firm D call. This CDR3 spans 15 amino acids. Germline CDR1 and CDR2: MGHRA and YSYEKL. Between the trimmed V and J ends, which lost 0 bases and 4 bases, there was a span of 12 bases. CDR3 residues: CASSQEGDRVTEAFF. In nucleotides, the CDR3 is TGCGCCAGCAGCCAAGAGGGAGACCGAGTCACTGAAGCTTTCTTT.

The chain is built from TRBV9 and TRBJ1-4; 7 positions agree with TRBD1. After removal of 0 bases from V and 0 bases from J, the junction contained 8 bases not matched to a gene. Germline V gene lookup returns CDR1 SGDLS and CDR2 YYNGEE. The CDR3 contains 18 residues. DNA of the CDR3: TGTGCCAGCAGCGTAGATGGGAGGGGGCTCGCAACTAATGAAAAACTGTTTTTT. It encodes CASSVDGRGLATNEKLFF.

This clonotype was seen more than once but under ten times. The chain links TRBV12-3 or TRBV12-4 to TRBJ2-7; D uncertain. Between the trimmed V and J ends, which lost 6 bases and 3 bases, there was a span of 9 bases. CDR3 size: 12 residues. The CDR3 sequence is CASSRTSYEQYF. CDR3 sequence (DNA): TGTGCCAGCAGCCGGACGAGCTACGAGCAGTACTTC.